Following are 15 T cell receptor beta chains from one sample sequenced in a study of identical twins. MiXCR was run by TCRdb on the 5' RACE reads, yielding one entry per CDR3 protein. The sample lists 350,000 to 400,000 distinct CDR3 sequences, approximately 10% occurring once. The sample was naive T cells sorted from blood. The source is a woman aged 45-60 years in good health.

V gene TRBV19 combines with J gene TRBJ2-1; D is unclear. Germline V gene data show CDR1 as LNHDA and CDR2 as SQIVND (reference sequence). The CDR3 spans 13 residues. Between the trimmed V and J ends, which lost 7 bases and 7 bases, there was a span of 14 bases. This chain's CDR3 is CASTGSIGNEQFF. The CDR3 DNA follows: TGTGCCAGTACTGGCAGTATAGGGAATGAGCAGTTCTTC. Supplemented by reference TRBV19 and TRBJ2-1, the full variable domain reads DGGITQSPKYLFRKEGQNVTLSCEQNLNHDAMYWYRQDPGQGLRLIYYSQIVNDFQKGDIAEGYSVSREKKESFPLTVTSAQKNPTAFYLCASTGSIGNEQFFGPGTRLTVL.

The chain links TRBV6-1 to TRBJ1-5; D unresolved. Germline CDR1 reads MNHNS; CDR2 reads SASEGT. The V and J ends lost 6 bases and 1 base respectively, with 13 bases between them. The CDR3 length is 15 residues. For the CDR3, the DNA is TGTGCCAGCAGACCGGGAATCGCCAGCAATCAGCCCCAGCATTTT. It translates to CASRPGIASNQPQHF.

This clonotype was detected a few times. This chain connects TRBV30 to TRBJ1-1; D remains unclear. V lost 4 bases to trimming and J lost 11 bases, with 14 bases between them. Germline V lookup: CDR1 GTSNPN, CDR2 SVGIG (reference sequence). There are 11 residues in the CDR3. This chain's CDR3 is CAWNRGRSAFF. In DNA, the CDR3 is TGTGCCTGGAACCGCGGGCGATCGGCTTTCTTT.

This clonotype showed up many times. V and J are TRBV6-5 and TRBJ2-3, with 9 bases identical to TRBD1. The CDR3 has 15 amino acids. Germline CDR1 is MNHEY and CDR2 is SVGAGI. The V segment lost 6 bases and the J segment 4 bases; nucleotides outside the gene matches: 8. CDR3 nucleotide sequence: TGTGCCAGCAGATCGGGACAGGGTCAGGCAGATACGCAGTATTTT. As protein: CASRSGQGQADTQYF.

The rearrangement uses TRBV6-1 and TRBJ2-1, with 15 positions matching TRBD2. Unmatched junction bases numbered 8, after V lost 6 bases and J lost 14 bases. CDR3 size: 14 residues. The germline gives CDR1 MNHNS, CDR2 SASEGT. CDR3 loop: CASRGLAGGVWKFF. The DNA of the CDR3 is TGTGCCAGCAGGGGACTAGCGGGAGGCGTTTGGAAGTTCTTC.

This chain joins TRBV5-6 and TRBJ1-1; D call uncertain. Trimming pared 0 bases from V and 6 bases from J, leaving 6 bases between. Per the germline V gene, CDR1 is SGHDT and CDR2 is YYEEEE. CDR3 length: 12 residues. The CDR3 loop reads CASSLELAEAFF. The DNA of the CDR3 is TGTGCCAGCAGCTTGGAGCTTGCTGAAGCTTTCTTT.

The chain couples TRBV6-6 to TRBJ2-5; a weak D match, TRBD2 (6 bases). V lost 6 bases and J lost 2, with 19 bases in between. The CDR3 sequence is 16 residues long. CDR1 MNHNY and CDR2 SVGAGI come from the germline V gene (reference sequence). The DNA of the CDR3 is TGTGCCAGCAGGTCCGCCTTTAGCGCGGGGCAAGAGACCCAGTACTTC. Protein: CASRSAFSAGQETQYF.

There are a few counts of this clonotype. The chain joins TRBV7-2 to TRBJ2-3; TRBD2 aligns across 7 bases. V shed 5 bases and J 0 bases; nucleotides not matched to a gene: 5. CDR1 and CDR2 from the germline V gene are SGHTA and FQGNSA. The CDR3 contains 15 residues. The CDR3 DNA is TGTGCCAGCAGCCCACGAGCGGGGAGCACAGATACGCAGTATTTT. It yields the protein CASSPRAGSTDTQYF.

This clonotype has just a few counts. V usage is TRBV20-1 and J usage is TRBJ2-3, with 8 bases aligning to TRBD2. Germline CDR1 is DFQATT and CDR2 is SNEGSKA (reference sequence). V lost 0 bases, J lost 4 bases, and 6 bases stayed unmatched. CDR3 length equals 15 residues. The CDR3 sequence: CSARDGSGSPDTQYF. CDR3 in DNA: TGCAGTGCTAGAGATGGAAGCGGGAGTCCAGATACGCAGTATTTT.

This clonotype occurred a few times. The V call is TRBV6-7, the J call TRBJ2-7, with D perhaps being TRBD1 or TRBD2 (9 bases each). TRBV6-7 qualifies as an ORF whose function is uncertain. The length of the CDR3 is 21 residues. Trimming shortened V by 4 bases and J by 4 bases, and 35 bases separated the two germline ends. The CDR3 DNA sequence: TGTGCCAGCAGTTCGCCCACCCCGGGACAGGGAAGCGGGAGGCGACTTTACGAGCAGTACTTC. Its translation is CASSSPTPGQGSGRRLYEQYF.

In this sample, this clonotype turned up many times. The V and J genes are TRBV7-9 and TRBJ1-1; D ambiguous. The V end was cut by 3 bases, the J end by 1 base, with 9 bases between. CDR1 is SEHNR and CDR2 is FQNEAQ in the germline V gene (reference sequence). The CDR3 consists of 14 residues. In nucleotides, the CDR3 is TGTGCCAGCAGCTTTATGGGTCCGAACACTGAAGCTTTCTTT. The encoded protein is CASSFMGPNTEAFF.

Here the CDR3 reads CASSTGSPIVINEQFF. The CDR3 region has the DNA TGCGCCAGCAGCACCGGGAGTCCCATTGTGATTAATGAGCAGTTCTTC. The chain recombines TRBV5-1 with TRBJ2-1, with D perhaps TRBD2 (6 bases). The CDR3 runs 16 residues. Germline V lookup: CDR1 SGHRS, CDR2 YFSETQ. Trimming stripped 4 bases from V and 7 bases from J, with 21 bases between.

This clonotype occurred a few times. The chain is built from TRBV9 and TRBJ2-1; no firm D call. Trimming left V 2 bases short and J 6 bases short, with 9 bases between. CDR3 length: 13 residues. Germline CDR1 SGDLS, CDR2 YYNGEE. The CDR3 DNA follows: TGTGCCAGCAGCGTCGTGGCGGCCAATGAGCAGTTCTTC. This gives the protein CASSVVAANEQFF.

The V and J genes are TRBV5-1 and TRBJ2-7; 8 bases are shared with TRBD2. With 0 bases clipped from V and 2 bases from J, the junction kept 13 bases outside the gene matches. Looked up from germline, CDR1 is SGHRS and CDR2 is YFSETQ. The CDR3 has 18 amino acids. The CDR3 DNA reads TGCGCCAGCAGCTTGGTCTCTAGCGGGCCCTTTAACCCCTACGAGCAGTACTTC. Protein product: CASSLVSSGPFNPYEQYF.

This clonotype was counted a few times. The chain carries TRBV5-1 and TRBJ2-5; D possibly corresponds to TRBD1 (5 bases). CDR1 and CDR2 from the germline V gene are SGHRS and YFSETQ. Trimming shortened V by 1 base and J by 4 bases, and 14 bases separated the two germline ends. The CDR3 length is 15 residues. CDR3 bases: TGCGCCAGCAGCTTGTTTAGTGGGGCCGGAGAGACCCAGTACTTC. Its protein is CASSLFSGAGETQYF. Based on the CDR3 plus reference TRBV5-1 and TRBJ2-5, the full variable domain is KAGVTQTPRYLIKTRGQQVTLSCSPISGHRSVSWYQQTPGQGLQFLFEYFSETQRNKGNFPGRFSGRQFSNSRSEMNVSTLELGDSALYLCASSLFSGAGETQYFGPGTRLLVL.